This T cell receptor (beta chain) was recorded in a study of CD8+ T cells in alopecia areata (dated by TCRdb to between 2018 and 2020). The study in broad terms: The treated patients, all with moderate-to-severe alopecia areata, were enrolled in an open-label pilot trial of oral tofacitinib given at 5 to 10 mg twice daily. Clonality in the scalp was compared among normal scalp (n=4), patchy alopecia areata scalp (n=8), and alopecia totalis/universalis scalp (n=8). In both human patients and the C3H/HeJ mouse model, the study applied high-throughput TCRbeta sequencing to look at T cell clonal expansion in alopecia areata. For the treated patients, the SALT score, which quantifies what percentage of scalp surface area is affected, served as the measure of disease severity. Patients received tofacitinib for 6 to 18 months and were then followed off drug for 6 months to check for delayed response and recurrence. Amplification of TCRbeta CDR3 regions was done by immunoSEQ multiplex PCR using 35 Vbeta forward primers and 13 Jbeta reverse primers. Patients on tofacitinib were biopsied at baseline and after 4 and 24 weeks of treatment, and several of the patients also had a later scalp biopsy. Scalp tissue and sorted CD4+ and CD8+ peripheral blood T cells from patchy and totalis/universalis alopecia areata patients and from healthy controls were covered by human TCRbeta sequencing. RNA was extracted with the PAXgene miRNA kit for fixed scalp, the miRNeasy kit for PBMCs, and the RNeasy kit for mouse skin.

Results the study describes overall, beyond this receptor: Compared with normal scalp, lesional scalp had higher clonality and more expanded CD8+ clones, particularly in alopecia totalis/universalis, a pattern that suggests antigenic drive. Tofacitinib significantly lowered scalp clonality and the number of expanded CD8+ clones among the top 100 scalp clones. The treated cohort was small, with a single nonresponder, so links between baseline CD8+ expansion and response need larger studies. Compared with mice, TCR sequences shared between patients were less clear, possibly partly because of HLA diversity across the patient population. Unlike mouse skin, where gammadelta T cells dominate, normal human skin contains resident alphabeta T cells that get sequenced too, which complicates analysis of the scalp TCR repertoire. During tofacitinib treatment, many expanded lesional clones remained in scalp and blood, and this persistence may partly explain relapse after treatment is stopped.

Library preparation used the immunoSEQ multiplex PCR assay. RNA was extracted from all samples and reverse transcribed into cDNA as template for TCR sequencing. SuperScript III was used to make first-strand cDNA, primed with a 2:1 mix of oligo-dT and random hexamers. Amplification bias was assessed with a synthetic immune receptor repertoire, and residual bias was removed computationally. In the source study's methods: Raw reads were preprocessed to remove errors, and CDR3 was defined according to IMGT conventions as the region from the conserved cysteine to phenylalanine. Clonality was calculated as 1 minus Shannon entropy normalized by log2 of the number of productive unique TCRs. CD4 or CD8 identity of scalp clones was inferred by cross-referencing scalp TCRbeta sequences with sorted blood CD4 and CD8 repertoires. What TCRdb holds here is the immuneACCESS table cut down to in-frame rearrangements. Part of the clones is not present; checked against another copy, under half of the missing clones reflect an unresolved V gene, and the others are unexplained. Clonal size and the V and J genes are those of that table, whereas D and trimming came from the DNA. The sample table holds 200,000 to 250,000 clones, of which more than 60% were seen once. In total, the top ten clones hold roughly 1.2% of the sample.

Remarks on this clone: It has no known antigen specificity. Nothing much larger sits one base from this clone, and base qualities are not available.

The treatment or condition label here, explained by the study, means: oral pan-JAK inhibitor, 5-10 mg twice daily. Lesional scalp punch biopsies and peripheral blood were obtained from alopecia areata patients. After PBMCs were isolated by density centrifugation and stained for CD3, CD4 and CD8, a FACSAria was used to sort CD4+ and CD8+ T cells. The CDR3 goes from the cysteine to the phenylalanine over 11 residues. The CDR3 DNA has 33 bases and is translated from base 1. CDR1 and CDR2 (GTSNPN, SVGIG) derive from the germline V gene (reference sequence). The trim is 4 bases for V and 6 bases for J, with a gap of 9 bases between the germline ends.

The TCR originated in a human donor with alopecia areata. The sequencing used CD4+ T cells sorted from blood, collected at week 44, from a patient treated with tofacitinib. The V gene is TRBV30 and the J gene is TRBJ1-1; the D region possibly corresponds to TRBD1 (5 bases align). For the CDR3, the sequence is CAWTDRAEAFF. In nucleotides, the sequence is TGTGCCTGGACCGACAGAGCTGAAGCTTTCTTT.